The 3 T cell receptor beta chains below all came from one sample that was sequenced in a study of blood T cell repertoires in COVID-19. The protocol was immunoSEQ multiplex PCR, while the TCRdb copy is restricted to in-frame clones and leaves out a portion. The table includes hundreds of thousands of clones, 65% to 90% detected once. The sample comprised PBMCs or T cells enriched from blood (not recorded which). The receptors come from a woman in her thirties or forties with acute COVID-19.

This clone was observed a single time. The V and J genes are TRBV3-1 (or the pseudogene TRBV3-2) and TRBJ2-5; possibly TRBD1 for D (5 bases). CDR1 is LGHDT and CDR2 is YNNKEL in the germline V gene (reference sequence). The CDR3 totals 14 residues. Trimming stripped 4 bases from V and 2 bases from J, with 11 bases between. The CDR3 here is CASSPTTGQETQYF. In DNA, the CDR3 is TGTGCCAGCAGCCCTACTACAGGTCAAGAGACCCAGTACTTC.

The chain's CDR3 is CASSLPPLAGGAGELFF. For the CDR3, the DNA is TGCGCCAGCAGCTTGCCCCCACTAGCGGGAGGCGCCGGGGAGCTGTTTTTT. The chain recombines TRBV5-1 with TRBJ2-2; TRBD2 agrees at 12 bases. This CDR3 region has 17 residues. With V trimmed by 1 base and J by 6 bases, 7 bases remained unmatched. Germline CDR1 reads SGHRS; CDR2 reads YFSETQ.

Only one count was recorded for this clone. CDR3 region: CASSLAGTGNQPQHF. The CDR3 nucleotides read TGTGCCAGCAGCTTAGCCGGGACAGGGAATCAGCCCCAGCATTTT. The gene calls are TRBV5-6 and TRBJ1-5; 9 positions agree with TRBD1. Germline V gene sequence: CDR1 SGHDT, CDR2 YYEEEE. V trimming: 2 bases; J trimming: 4 bases; junction bases outside the gene matches: 4. CDR3 size: 15 residues.